A selection of T cell receptor beta chains follows, all from one sample in a study of T cells in Graves' hyperthyroidism and ophthalmopathy. TCRdb reprocessed the multiplex PCR reads via MiXCR and lists one record per CDR3 protein. The sample has approximately 520,000 distinct CDR3 sequences; roughly 20% are singletons. The sample was blood. These receptors were obtained from a man aged 18 to 30 with Graves' hyperthyroidism. Each CDR3 is given without its conserved first and last residue. The order of the fields is V gene, CDR3 protein.

v_gene: TRBV19; CDR3aa: ASKRGANLNEQY
v_gene: TRBV11-2; CDR3aa: ASSPMDGWWVLF
v_gene: TRBV7-2; CDR3aa: ASSLDLSGGYT
v_gene: TRBV18; CDR3aa: ASSVLWGPNTEAF
v_gene: TRBV10-1; CDR3aa: ASSPDRASGELF
v_gene: TRBV7-2; CDR3aa: ASSLKAGEGEQY
v_gene: TRBV5-4; CDR3aa: ASSSRTGELF
v_gene: TRBV27; CDR3aa: ASSAYRRSSGANVLT
v_gene: TRBV6-4; CDR3aa: ASSDASARMQSEQY
v_gene: TRBV9; CDR3aa: SSSVDSVPYEQY
v_gene: TRBV29-1; CDR3aa: SVETPERGYEQY
v_gene: TRBV12-3/TRBV12-4; CDR3aa: ASSLGRGNQPQH
v_gene: TRBV10-3; CDR3aa: AISVGGRETQY
v_gene: TRBV6-1; CDR3aa: ASRPGQGGGYT
v_gene: TRBV11-1; CDR3aa: ASRLAGVTNEQY